These T cell receptor beta chains were read from a single sample in a study of type 1 regulatory T cells. TCRdb independently ran MiXCR on the reads; one entry per CDR3 protein. The sample lists about 71,000 distinct CDR3 sequences; 20% to 25% were seen once. Their cognate antigens are unknown. Sequenced sample: cultured type 1 regulatory T (Tr1) cells, either the whole culture or a sorted fraction (not recorded which). These receptors all come from a human donor in good health. Both conserved end residues are part of each CDR3. The order of the fields is D gene, clone size, CDR3 length, J gene, V gene, CDR3 DNA, CDR3 protein. A D gene is named only where the DNA matches it firmly. Expanded clones are given a class, and other clones once, few, many or no size at all.

d_gene: .; abundance: .; len: 14; j_gene: TRBJ2-5; v_gene: TRBV11-2; CDR3nt: TGTGCCAGCAGCCCGCAAACTATGGGAGAGACCCAGTACTTC; CDR3aa: CASSPQTMGETQYF
d_gene: .; abundance: once; len: 13; j_gene: TRBJ1-1; v_gene: TRBV30; CDR3nt: TGTGCCTGGAGTCAGACAGTGAACACTGAAGCCTTCTTT; CDR3aa: CAWSQTVNTEAFF
d_gene: TRBD2; abundance: .; len: 14; j_gene: TRBJ2-3; v_gene: TRBV15; CDR3nt: TGTGCCACCAGACTAGCGGAGGGCACAGATACGCAGTATTTT; CDR3aa: CATRLAEGTDTQYF
d_gene: TRBD2; abundance: few; len: 13; j_gene: TRBJ2-5; v_gene: TRBV20-1; CDR3nt: TGCAGTGCGAACCTAGCGGGAGTAGAGACCCAGTACTTC; CDR3aa: CSANLAGVETQYF
d_gene: .; abundance: few; len: 14; j_gene: TRBJ2-3; v_gene: TRBV5-1; CDR3nt: TGCGCCAGCAACTGGGGACCAAGCACAGATACGCAGTATTTT; CDR3aa: CASNWGPSTDTQYF
d_gene: .; abundance: .; len: 14; j_gene: TRBJ1-5; v_gene: TRBV6-5; CDR3nt: TGTGCCAGCACCCCCGCGGGTAGCCGCCAGCCCCAGCATTTT; CDR3aa: CASTPAGSRQPQHF
d_gene: TRBD1; abundance: .; len: 13; j_gene: TRBJ2-5; v_gene: TRBV11-1; CDR3nt: TGTGCCAGCGCCGGACAGGGGGTAGAGACCCAGTACTTC; CDR3aa: CASAGQGVETQYF
d_gene: .; abundance: few; len: 16; j_gene: TRBJ2-3; v_gene: TRBV4-2; CDR3nt: TGTGCCAGCAGCCGAGGGGTGGCGATGGGCGGAGATACGCAGTATTTT; CDR3aa: CASSRGVAMGGDTQYF
d_gene: TRBD1; abundance: few; len: 17; j_gene: TRBJ1-3; v_gene: TRBV5-1; CDR3nt: TGCGCCAGCAGCATTGCGACCACAGGGGCTTCTGGAAACACCATATATTTT; CDR3aa: CASSIATTGASGNTIYF
d_gene: .; abundance: few; len: 15; j_gene: TRBJ1-3; v_gene: TRBV3-1; CDR3nt: TGTGCCAGCAGCTCCTTGGCAGGGACTGGAAACACCATATATTTT; CDR3aa: CASSSLAGTGNTIYF
d_gene: .; abundance: .; len: 14; j_gene: TRBJ2-7; v_gene: TRBV11-2; CDR3nt: TGTGCCAGCAGCCTCTCAGGGTTTCCCTACGAGCAGTACTTC; CDR3aa: CASSLSGFPYEQYF
d_gene: .; abundance: .; len: 14; j_gene: TRBJ2-3; v_gene: TRBV20-1; CDR3nt: TGCAGTGTTCGGGACCGGGGTAGCACAGATACGCAGTATTTT; CDR3aa: CSVRDRGSTDTQYF
d_gene: .; abundance: .; len: 17; j_gene: TRBJ1-2; v_gene: TRBV7-2; CDR3nt: TGTGCCAGCAGCTTAGAGGGGACTGGGGTTAGAGTTATTGGCTACACCTTC; CDR3aa: CASSLEGTGVRVIGYTF
d_gene: .; abundance: many; len: 12; j_gene: TRBJ1-2; v_gene: TRBV28; CDR3nt: TGTGCCAGCAGTTCCACGTCCTATGGCTACACCTTC; CDR3aa: CASSSTSYGYTF
d_gene: .; abundance: .; len: 13; j_gene: TRBJ2-5; v_gene: TRBV9; CDR3nt: TGTGCCAGCAGCGTAAGGGGGAGGGGGACCCAGTACTTC; CDR3aa: CASSVRGRGTQYF
d_gene: TRBD2; abundance: few; len: 16; j_gene: TRBJ2-7; v_gene: TRBV20-1; CDR3nt: TGCAGTGCTAGAGCCGGGACTAGCGGAAGCTCCTACGAGCAGTACTTC; CDR3aa: CSARAGTSGSSYEQYF
d_gene: .; abundance: .; len: 13; j_gene: TRBJ1-1; v_gene: TRBV10-3; CDR3nt: TGTGCCATCAGTGAGGTAGGGTCGACTGAAGCTTTCTTT; CDR3aa: CAISEVGSTEAFF
d_gene: .; abundance: .; len: 14; j_gene: TRBJ2-3; v_gene: TRBV29-1; CDR3nt: TGCAGCGTTTCGTCAGTCGGGACGCAAGATACGCAGTATTTT; CDR3aa: CSVSSVGTQDTQYF
d_gene: TRBD1; abundance: few; len: 17; j_gene: TRBJ1-2; v_gene: TRBV6-2/TRBV6-3; CDR3nt: TGTGCCAGCAGTGGGCCTTCATCATACAGGGGAGTTTCTGGCTACACCTTC; CDR3aa: CASSGPSSYRGVSGYTF
d_gene: .; abundance: few; len: 13; j_gene: TRBJ2-6; v_gene: TRBV29-1; CDR3nt: TGCAGCGTTGGGAGCTCTGGGGCCAACGTCCTGACTTTC; CDR3aa: CSVGSSGANVLTF
d_gene: .; abundance: .; len: 14; j_gene: TRBJ1-6; v_gene: TRBV6-5; CDR3nt: TGTGCCAGCAGTTGGGGGCGCGGTAATTCACCCCTCCACTTT; CDR3aa: CASSWGRGNSPLHF
d_gene: TRBD1; abundance: few; len: 15; j_gene: TRBJ1-1; v_gene: TRBV12-3/TRBV12-4; CDR3nt: TGTGCCAGCAGGCGTTCCCAGGGGGCCCGGGCTGAAGCTTTCTTT; CDR3aa: CASRRSQGARAEAFF
d_gene: .; abundance: few; len: 16; j_gene: TRBJ2-1; v_gene: TRBV20-1; CDR3nt: TGCAGTGCTAGAGAATACGGCGGGATGTCCTACAATGAGCAGTTCTTC; CDR3aa: CSAREYGGMSYNEQFF
d_gene: .; abundance: .; len: 15; j_gene: TRBJ2-4; v_gene: TRBV6-2/TRBV6-3; CDR3nt: TGTGCCAGCAGTTTGTCGGGGGAGGAGGAAAACATTCAGTACTTC; CDR3aa: CASSLSGEEENIQYF
d_gene: .; abundance: few; len: 13; j_gene: TRBJ2-5; v_gene: TRBV18; CDR3nt: TGTGCCAGCTCACCAGCGGACTTAGAGACCCAGTACTTC; CDR3aa: CASSPADLETQYF
d_gene: .; abundance: .; len: 12; j_gene: TRBJ2-3; v_gene: TRBV7-2; CDR3nt: TGTGCCAGCAGACCTACCGCAGATACGCAGTATTTT; CDR3aa: CASRPTADTQYF
d_gene: TRBD1; abundance: few; len: 15; j_gene: TRBJ2-3; v_gene: TRBV6-5; CDR3nt: TGTGCCAGCAGTGATGACAGGGGGACCACAGATACGCAGTATTTT; CDR3aa: CASSDDRGTTDTQYF
d_gene: .; abundance: few; len: 11; j_gene: TRBJ1-1; v_gene: TRBV20-1; CDR3nt: TGCATCCCCGGGGGGTACACTGAAGCTTTCTTT; CDR3aa: CIPGGYTEAFF
d_gene: TRBD1; abundance: many; len: 14; j_gene: TRBJ1-6; v_gene: TRBV7-2; CDR3nt: TGTGCCAGCAGCCCCCGACAGGGAAGGTCACCCCTCCACTTT; CDR3aa: CASSPRQGRSPLHF
d_gene: TRBD2; abundance: .; len: 16; j_gene: TRBJ2-3; v_gene: TRBV4-3; CDR3nt: TGCGCCAGCAGCCAAGTAGCGGGTCTATCCACAGATACGCAGTATTTT; CDR3aa: CASSQVAGLSTDTQYF
d_gene: TRBD2; abundance: .; len: 17; j_gene: TRBJ2-1; v_gene: TRBV5-1; CDR3nt: TGCGCCAGCAGCTTGCGCCCCACTAGCGGGAGTATCTATGAGCAGTTCTTC; CDR3aa: CASSLRPTSGSIYEQFF
d_gene: TRBD2; abundance: .; len: 19; j_gene: TRBJ2-6; v_gene: TRBV4-1; CDR3nt: TGCGCCAGCAGCCCGAGGCTTAGCGGGAAGACCTCTGGGGCCAACGTCCTGACTTTC; CDR3aa: CASSPRLSGKTSGANVLTF
d_gene: .; abundance: .; len: 12; j_gene: TRBJ2-1; v_gene: TRBV10-3; CDR3nt: TGTGCCATCAGTCAGGGGTTACATGAGCAGTTCTTC; CDR3aa: CAISQGLHEQFF
d_gene: .; abundance: .; len: 13; j_gene: TRBJ2-5; v_gene: TRBV10-3; CDR3nt: TGTGCCATCAGGGTTGAGGTGGAAGGGACCCAGTACTTC; CDR3aa: CAIRVEVEGTQYF
d_gene: TRBD1; abundance: .; len: 17; j_gene: TRBJ2-1; v_gene: TRBV11-2; CDR3nt: TGTGCCAGCAGCTTCGGCGGACAGGGCCCTTCCTACAATGAGCAGTTCTTC; CDR3aa: CASSFGGQGPSYNEQFF
d_gene: .; abundance: many; len: 10; j_gene: TRBJ2-7; v_gene: TRBV30; CDR3nt: TGTGCCGCGGGGCAATACGAGCAGTACTTC; CDR3aa: CAAGQYEQYF
d_gene: .; abundance: .; len: 14; j_gene: TRBJ2-3; v_gene: TRBV5-1; CDR3nt: TGCGCCAGCAGCTTTGGCAGGGCGACAGATACGCAGTATTTT; CDR3aa: CASSFGRATDTQYF
d_gene: .; abundance: .; len: 12; j_gene: TRBJ2-7; v_gene: TRBV12-3/TRBV12-4; CDR3nt: TGTGCCAGCAGCCAAATACGCGGCGAGCAGTACTTC; CDR3aa: CASSQIRGEQYF
d_gene: .; abundance: many; len: 12; j_gene: TRBJ1-2; v_gene: TRBV12-3/TRBV12-4; CDR3nt: TGTGCCAGCAGTTGGGGGCCCTATGGCTACACCTTC; CDR3aa: CASSWGPYGYTF
d_gene: .; abundance: few; len: 11; j_gene: TRBJ2-4; v_gene: TRBV20-1; CDR3nt: TGCAGTGCTAGCCGGCAGGACATTCAGTACTTC; CDR3aa: CSASRQDIQYF
d_gene: TRBD2; abundance: few; len: 15; j_gene: TRBJ2-1; v_gene: TRBV27; CDR3nt: TGTGCCAGCAGTTCCGGGACTAGCCTCTACAATGAGCAGTTCTTC; CDR3aa: CASSSGTSLYNEQFF
d_gene: .; abundance: few; len: 13; j_gene: TRBJ1-1; v_gene: TRBV7-8; CDR3nt: TGTGCCAGCAGCTTAGAGATGAACACTGAAGCTTTCTTT; CDR3aa: CASSLEMNTEAFF
d_gene: .; abundance: .; len: 14; j_gene: TRBJ2-7; v_gene: TRBV5-6; CDR3nt: TGTGCCAGCAGCTTGGTAGGCGAATGGAGGGAGCAGTACTTC; CDR3aa: CASSLVGEWREQYF
d_gene: .; abundance: .; len: 14; j_gene: TRBJ2-1; v_gene: TRBV5-1; CDR3nt: TGCGCCAGCAGCCAGGGTCAAGAATGGAATGAGCAGTTCTTC; CDR3aa: CASSQGQEWNEQFF
d_gene: .; abundance: many; len: 15; j_gene: TRBJ2-6; v_gene: TRBV7-2; CDR3nt: TGTGCCAGCAGCTTAAAGAGCTCTGGGGCCAACGTCCTGACTTTC; CDR3aa: CASSLKSSGANVLTF
d_gene: TRBD1; abundance: .; len: 13; j_gene: TRBJ1-6; v_gene: TRBV7-9; CDR3nt: TGTGCCAGCAGACCAGGGGGATCCAGACCCCTCCACTTT; CDR3aa: CASRPGGSRPLHF
d_gene: .; abundance: medium-sized; len: 13; j_gene: TRBJ1-4; v_gene: TRBV2; CDR3nt: TGTGCCAGCAGTCTAGGGATGAATGAAAAACTGTTTTTT; CDR3aa: CASSLGMNEKLFF
d_gene: TRBD1; abundance: .; len: 15; j_gene: TRBJ1-1; v_gene: TRBV20-1; CDR3nt: TGCAGTGCTCCCGACCTGACAGGGCCGACCACTGAAGCTTTCTTT; CDR3aa: CSAPDLTGPTTEAFF
d_gene: TRBD1; abundance: .; len: 15; j_gene: TRBJ2-5; v_gene: TRBV20-1; CDR3nt: TGCAGTGCACGTGCTCCACAGGGGGCAGGGGAGACCCAGTACTTC; CDR3aa: CSARAPQGAGETQYF
d_gene: TRBD2; abundance: .; len: 14; j_gene: TRBJ2-7; v_gene: TRBV5-1; CDR3nt: TGCGCCAGCAGCTTGGAGTGGGAGGGTTACGAGCAGTACTTC; CDR3aa: CASSLEWEGYEQYF
d_gene: TRBD1; abundance: .; len: 15; j_gene: TRBJ1-6; v_gene: TRBV3-1; CDR3nt: TGTGCCAGCAGCCAAGCAGGGGGCAAGAATTCACCCCTCCACTTT; CDR3aa: CASSQAGGKNSPLHF
d_gene: .; abundance: few; len: 16; j_gene: TRBJ2-2; v_gene: TRBV5-1; CDR3nt: TGCGCCAGCAGCTTGGGGACAGAGGCGAACACCGGGGAGCTGTTTTTT; CDR3aa: CASSLGTEANTGELFF
d_gene: TRBD2; abundance: .; len: 18; j_gene: TRBJ2-1; v_gene: TRBV5-1; CDR3nt: TGCGCCAGCAGCTGGACACCGCTAGCGGGGGACTTGATCAATGAGCAGTTCTTC; CDR3aa: CASSWTPLAGDLINEQFF
d_gene: .; abundance: many; len: 12; j_gene: TRBJ2-3; v_gene: TRBV29-1; CDR3nt: TGCAGTGTTAGAACTGGCACAGATACGCAGTATTTT; CDR3aa: CSVRTGTDTQYF
d_gene: .; abundance: .; len: 14; j_gene: TRBJ2-7; v_gene: TRBV2; CDR3nt: TGTGCCAGCAGAACCGGGACATCTTCCTACGAGCAGTACTTC; CDR3aa: CASRTGTSSYEQYF
d_gene: .; abundance: .; len: 12; j_gene: TRBJ2-5; v_gene: TRBV20-1; CDR3nt: TGCAGTGCTAGAGGGAATGGGGAGACCCAGTACTTC; CDR3aa: CSARGNGETQYF
d_gene: .; abundance: few; len: 12; j_gene: TRBJ2-5; v_gene: TRBV7-8; CDR3nt: TGTGCCAGCAGCTTAGCGGCGGGACACCAGTACTTC; CDR3aa: CASSLAAGHQYF
d_gene: TRBD1; abundance: .; len: 16; j_gene: TRBJ1-2; v_gene: TRBV7-8; CDR3nt: TGTGCCAGCAGCTTCCGACAGGGGGGTACTAACTATGGCTACACCTTC; CDR3aa: CASSFRQGGTNYGYTF
d_gene: .; abundance: many; len: 15; j_gene: TRBJ1-2; v_gene: TRBV5-1; CDR3nt: TGCGCCAGCAGCCGGACACGGGAACCTAACTATGGCTACACCTTC; CDR3aa: CASSRTREPNYGYTF